This paragraph covers one T cell receptor beta chain sequence. This record comes from a study of blood T cell repertoires in COVID-19. Study summary: PBMCs, B-cell-depleted T cells, or T cells provided the cDNA or gDNA that made up the material.

Germline CDR1 and CDR2: MGHRA and YSYEKL. V lost 3 bases and J 0 bases, leaving 15 bases between the germline ends. This CDR3 spans 16 amino acids. The repertoire was sequenced with immunoSEQ multiplex PCR; TCRdb's copy has only in-frame clones and lacks some. Among a few hundred thousand clones, around 85% were seen once, and the ten largest hold 4% to 5.5%. Individuals aged about 18 to 90 years were recruited from 20 to 25 US areas. The source material was PBMCs or T cells enriched from blood (not recorded which). V and J are TRBV4-1 and TRBJ2-7, with D unresolved. The sequence was obtained from a woman in her thirties or forties with acute COVID-19. The CDR3: CASSHSRNPNSYEQYF. The DNA of the CDR3 is TGCGCCAGCAGCCACTCGAGAAATCCCAACTCCTACGAGCAGTACTTC.